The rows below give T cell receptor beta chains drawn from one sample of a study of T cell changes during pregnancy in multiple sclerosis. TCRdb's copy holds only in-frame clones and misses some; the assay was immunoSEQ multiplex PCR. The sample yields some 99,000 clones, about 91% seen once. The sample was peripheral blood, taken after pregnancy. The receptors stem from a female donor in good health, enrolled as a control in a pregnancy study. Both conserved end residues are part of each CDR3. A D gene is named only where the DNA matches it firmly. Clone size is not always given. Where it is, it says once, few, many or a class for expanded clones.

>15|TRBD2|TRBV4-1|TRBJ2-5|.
CASSRLAGPRETQYF
TGCGCCAGCAGCCGCCTAGCGGGACCGAGAGAGACCCAGTACTTC
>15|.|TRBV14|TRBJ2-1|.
CASSQEPPSADAQFF
TGTGCCAGCAGCCAAGAACCCCCTAGCGCAGACGCGCAGTTCTTC
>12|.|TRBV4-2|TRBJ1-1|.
CASSDGQREAFF
TGTGCCAGCAGCGACGGACAGAGAGAAGCTTTCTTT
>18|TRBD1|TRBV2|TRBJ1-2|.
CASSGDRQGADSNYGYTF
TGTGCCAGCAGTGGGGATCGACAGGGGGCTGATTCTAACTATGGCTACACCTTC
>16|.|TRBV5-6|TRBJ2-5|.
CASSLVFGGGRETQYF
TGTGCCAGCAGCTTGGTCTTCGGGGGAGGTCGAGAGACCCAGTACTTC
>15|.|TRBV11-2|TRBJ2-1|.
CASSPLNSFLNEQFF
TGTGCCAGCAGCCCTTTGAATAGCTTCCTCAATGAGCAGTTCTTC
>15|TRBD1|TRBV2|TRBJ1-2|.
CASGAGTEWTYGYTF
TGTGCCAGCGGAGCCGGGACAGAGTGGACCTATGGCTACACCTTC
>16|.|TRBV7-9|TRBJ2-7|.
CASSEIVGDNSYEQYF
TGTGCCAGCAGCGAAATAGTTGGGGACAACTCCTACGAGCAGTACTTC
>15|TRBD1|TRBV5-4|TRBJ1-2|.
CASSPRQGDAGGYTF
TGTGCCAGCAGCCCGAGACAGGGGGATGCAGGTGGCTACACCTTC
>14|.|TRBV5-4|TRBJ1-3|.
CASRTDLGGNTIYF
TGTGCCAGCAGAACGGACTTGGGGGGAAACACCATATATTTT
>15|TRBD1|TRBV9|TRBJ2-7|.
CASSRGQGRGIEQYF
TGTGCCAGCAGCAGGGGACAGGGAAGGGGTATCGAGCAGTACTTC
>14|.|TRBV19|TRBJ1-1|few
CASSIEGGHTEAFF
TGTGCCAGTAGTATAGAGGGTGGGCACACTGAAGCTTTCTTT
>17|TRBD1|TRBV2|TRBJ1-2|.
CAKPGSETGGPNYGYTF
TGTGCGAAGCCCGGATCGGAGACAGGGGGCCCGAACTATGGCTACACCTTC
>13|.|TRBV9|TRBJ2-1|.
CASSPQGLDEQFF
TGTGCCAGCAGCCCCCAGGGTCTCGATGAGCAGTTCTTC
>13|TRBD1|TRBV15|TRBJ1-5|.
CATRDRDHQPQHF
TGTGCCACCAGAGACAGGGACCATCAGCCCCAGCATTTT
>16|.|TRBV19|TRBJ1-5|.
CASSLWTEYSNQPQHF
TGTGCCAGTAGTTTGTGGACAGAATATAGCAATCAGCCCCAGCATTTT
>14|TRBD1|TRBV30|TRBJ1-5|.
CACSGTGGSQPQHF
TGTGCCTGCTCCGGGACAGGGGGCAGTCAGCCCCAGCATTTT
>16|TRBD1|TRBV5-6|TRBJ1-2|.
CASTNPDRGLLWGYTF
TGTGCCAGCACCAATCCAGACAGGGGCCTCCTATGGGGCTACACCTTC
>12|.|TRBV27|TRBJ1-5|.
CASSSGNQPQHF
TGTGCCAGCAGTTCCGGCAATCAGCCCCAGCATTTT
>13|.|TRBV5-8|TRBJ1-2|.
CASEVGFNYGYTF
TGTGCCAGCGAGGTGGGTTTCAACTATGGCTACACCTTC
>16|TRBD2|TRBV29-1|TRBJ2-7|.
CSVDRLAGGGAYEQYF
TGCAGCGTTGATAGACTAGCGGGAGGAGGTGCCTACGAGCAGTACTTC
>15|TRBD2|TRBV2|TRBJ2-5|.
CASIPSGGWEETQYF
TGTGCCAGCATTCCTAGCGGTGGGTGGGAGGAGACCCAGTACTTC
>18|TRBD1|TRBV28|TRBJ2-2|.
CASSLLAVDRDDTGELFF
TGTGCCAGCAGTTTATTGGCGGTGGACAGGGATGACACCGGGGAGCTGTTTTTT
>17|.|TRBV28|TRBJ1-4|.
CASSFLGGAAVGEKLFF
TGTGCCAGCAGTTTTTTGGGGGGAGCGGCCGTTGGTGAAAAACTGTTTTTT
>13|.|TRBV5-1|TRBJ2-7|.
CASSGQADYEQYF
TGCGCCAGTAGCGGACAGGCCGACTACGAGCAGTACTTC
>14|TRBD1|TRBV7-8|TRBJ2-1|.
CASSLRQGAFEQFF
TGTGCCAGCAGCCTGCGGCAGGGGGCATTTGAGCAGTTCTTC
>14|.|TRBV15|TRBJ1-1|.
CATSPPGQNTEAFF
TGTGCCACCAGCCCTCCGGGACAAAACACTGAAGCTTTCTTT
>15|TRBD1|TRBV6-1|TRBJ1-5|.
CASSWTGGATQPQHF
TGTGCCAGCAGTTGGACAGGGGGCGCAACTCAGCCCCAGCATTTT
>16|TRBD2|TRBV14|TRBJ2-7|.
CASSQEGLAGTYEQYF
TGTGCCAGCAGCCAAGAGGGGCTAGCGGGTACTTACGAGCAGTACTTC
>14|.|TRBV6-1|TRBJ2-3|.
CASSGLEATDTQYF
TGTGCCAGCAGTGGGTTGGAGGCCACAGATACGCAGTATTTT
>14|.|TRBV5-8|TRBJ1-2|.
CASSRMVGNYGYTF
TGTGCCAGCAGCCGCATGGTGGGCAACTATGGCTACACCTTC
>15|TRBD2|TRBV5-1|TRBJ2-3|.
CASSFSAGAPDTQYF
TGCGCCAGCAGCTTTTCAGCGGGAGCCCCAGATACGCAGTATTTT
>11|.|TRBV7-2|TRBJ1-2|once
CASSLEFLYTF
TGTGCCAGCAGCCTGGAGTTTCTCTACACCTTC
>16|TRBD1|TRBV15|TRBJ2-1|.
CATSRESGTGYNEQFF
TGTGCCACCAGCAGAGAGTCCGGGACAGGGTACAATGAGCAGTTCTTC
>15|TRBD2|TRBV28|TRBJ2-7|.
CASTTEGGESYEQYF
TGTGCCAGCACTACTGAGGGAGGGGAAAGCTACGAGCAGTACTTC
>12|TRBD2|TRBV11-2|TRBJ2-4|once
CASRDSGSIQYF
TGTGCCAGCAGGGACAGCGGGAGCATTCAGTACTTC
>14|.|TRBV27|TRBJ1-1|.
CASSFNRANTEAFF
TGTGCCAGCAGTTTTAACAGAGCGAACACTGAAGCTTTCTTT
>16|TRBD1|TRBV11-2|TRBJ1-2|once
CASSLAGAGGFYDYTF
TGTGCCAGCAGCTTAGCCGGGGCAGGGGGGTTCTATGACTACACCTTC
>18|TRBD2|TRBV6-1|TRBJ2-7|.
CASSEEVSGSLAYYEQYF
TGTGCCAGCAGTGAAGAGGTGAGCGGGAGCCTCGCATACTACGAGCAGTACTTC
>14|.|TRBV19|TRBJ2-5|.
CASSIGPGVETQYF
TGTGCCAGTAGTATCGGGCCAGGGGTTGAGACCCAGTACTTC
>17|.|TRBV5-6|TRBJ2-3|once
CASSLPPVLMSTDTQYF
TGTGCCAGCAGCTTGCCCCCAGTTCTCATGTCCACAGATACGCAGTATTTT
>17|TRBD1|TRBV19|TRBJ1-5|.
CASRTTGTGGISQPQHF
TGTGCCAGTAGAACAACCGGGACAGGGGGAATAAGTCAGCCCCAGCATTTT
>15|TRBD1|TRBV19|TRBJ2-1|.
CASSVDRGSYNEQFF
TGTGCCAGTAGTGTGGACAGGGGTTCCTACAATGAGCAGTTCTTC
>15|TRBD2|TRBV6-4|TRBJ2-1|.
CASSPVAGSYNEQFF
TGTGCCAGCAGTCCGGTAGCGGGGAGCTACAATGAGCAGTTCTTC
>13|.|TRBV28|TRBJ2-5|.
CASTIGGQETQYF
TGTGCCAGCACCATCGGGGGACAAGAGACCCAGTACTTC
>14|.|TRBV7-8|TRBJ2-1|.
CASSLGGQDNEQFF
TGTGCCAGCAGCTTAGGAGGGCAGGACAATGAGCAGTTCTTC
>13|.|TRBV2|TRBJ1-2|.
CASSGGNRGGYTF
TGTGCCAGCAGTGGCGGGAACCGAGGTGGCTACACCTTC
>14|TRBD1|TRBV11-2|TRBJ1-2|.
CASSYGTGDYGYTF
TGTGCCAGCAGCTACGGGACAGGGGATTATGGCTACACCTTC
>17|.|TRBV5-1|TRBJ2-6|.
CASRWGGTGSGANVLTF
TGCGCCAGCAGGTGGGGAGGAACGGGCTCTGGGGCCAACGTCCTGACTTTC
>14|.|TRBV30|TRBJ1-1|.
CAWNKDEGNTEAFF
TGTGCCTGGAACAAGGATGAGGGAAACACTGAAGCTTTCTTT
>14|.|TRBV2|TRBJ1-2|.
CASSYRASDYGYTF
TGTGCCAGCAGCTACAGGGCGTCGGACTATGGCTACACCTTC
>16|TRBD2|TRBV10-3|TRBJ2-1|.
CAISDAGTSGINEQFF
TGTGCCATCAGTGATGCCGGGACTAGCGGGATCAATGAGCAGTTCTTC
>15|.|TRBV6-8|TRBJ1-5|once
CAGVYGQNSNQPQHF
TGTGCCGGGGTGTATGGACAGAATAGCAATCAGCCCCAGCATTTT
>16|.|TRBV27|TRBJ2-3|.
CASRERGGGSTDTQYF
TGTGCCAGCCGCGAGAGAGGCGGAGGGTCGACAGATACGCAGTATTTT
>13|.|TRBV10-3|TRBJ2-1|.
CAIQGGPSNEQFF
TGTGCCATCCAGGGGGGTCCCTCCAATGAGCAGTTCTTC
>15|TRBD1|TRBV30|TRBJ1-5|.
CAWSGGQVRNQPQHF
TGTGCCTGGAGTGGTGGACAGGTCCGCAATCAGCCCCAGCATTTT
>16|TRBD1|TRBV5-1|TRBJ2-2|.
CASSLHRGDFTGELFF
TGCGCCAGCAGCTTGCACAGGGGGGATTTCACCGGGGAGCTGTTTTTT
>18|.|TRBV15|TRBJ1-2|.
CATSRDLWPETPTDGYTF
TGTGCCACCAGCAGAGATCTTTGGCCCGAGACACCTACGGATGGCTACACCTTC
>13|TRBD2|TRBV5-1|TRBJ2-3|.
CASSSLAADTQYF
TGCGCCAGCAGCTCTCTAGCGGCAGATACGCAGTATTTT